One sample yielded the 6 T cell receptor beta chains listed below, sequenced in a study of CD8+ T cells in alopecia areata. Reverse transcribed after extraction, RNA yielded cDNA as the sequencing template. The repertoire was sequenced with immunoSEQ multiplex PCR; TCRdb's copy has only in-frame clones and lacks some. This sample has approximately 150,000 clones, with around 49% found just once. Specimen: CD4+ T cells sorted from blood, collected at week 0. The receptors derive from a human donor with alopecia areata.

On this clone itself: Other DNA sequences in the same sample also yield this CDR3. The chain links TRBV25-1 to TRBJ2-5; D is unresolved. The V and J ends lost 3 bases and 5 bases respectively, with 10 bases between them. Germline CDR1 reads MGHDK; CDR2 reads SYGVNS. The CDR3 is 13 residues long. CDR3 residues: CASSEAGRETQYF. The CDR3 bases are TGTGCCAGCAGTGAGGCAGGCAGGGAGACCCAGTACTTC.

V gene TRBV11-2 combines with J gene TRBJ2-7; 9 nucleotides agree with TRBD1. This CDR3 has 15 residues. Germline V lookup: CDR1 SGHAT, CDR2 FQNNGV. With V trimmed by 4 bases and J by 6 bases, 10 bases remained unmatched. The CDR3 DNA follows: TGTGCCAGCAGCTGGAGGGACAGGGTGGGACTCGAGCAGTACTTC. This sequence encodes CASSWRDRVGLEQYF.

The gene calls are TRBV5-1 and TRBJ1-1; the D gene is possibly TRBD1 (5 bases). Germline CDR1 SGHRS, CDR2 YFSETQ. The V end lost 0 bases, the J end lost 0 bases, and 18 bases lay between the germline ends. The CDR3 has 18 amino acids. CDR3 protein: CASSLEFGRVGLNTEAFF. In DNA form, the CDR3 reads TGCGCCAGCAGCTTGGAGTTTGGCAGGGTGGGATTGAACACTGAAGCTTTCTTT.

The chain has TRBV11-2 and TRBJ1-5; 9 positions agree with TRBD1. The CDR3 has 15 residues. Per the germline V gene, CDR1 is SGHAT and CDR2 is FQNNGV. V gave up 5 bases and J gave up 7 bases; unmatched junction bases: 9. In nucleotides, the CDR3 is TGTGCCAGCAGCCTAGCCGGGACAGGGATCCAGCCCCAGCATTTT. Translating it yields CASSLAGTGIQPQHF.

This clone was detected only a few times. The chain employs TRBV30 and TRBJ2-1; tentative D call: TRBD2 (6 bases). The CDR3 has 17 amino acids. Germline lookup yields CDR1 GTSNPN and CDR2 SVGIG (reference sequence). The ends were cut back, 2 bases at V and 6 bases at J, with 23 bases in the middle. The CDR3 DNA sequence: TGTGCCTGGAGTCCCGCCTGGAGCGGGTACGGAGGCAATGAGCAGTTCTTC. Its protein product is CAWSPAWSGYGGNEQFF.

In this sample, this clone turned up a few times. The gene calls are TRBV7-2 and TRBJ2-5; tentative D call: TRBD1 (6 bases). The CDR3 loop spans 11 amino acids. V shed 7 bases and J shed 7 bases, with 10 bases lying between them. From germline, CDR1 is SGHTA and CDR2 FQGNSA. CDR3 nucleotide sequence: TGTGCCAGCACTCTAGGGGGGACCCAGTACTTC. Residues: CASTLGGTQYF.